This T cell receptor beta chain was recovered during a study of T cell responses to AZD1222 COVID-19 vaccine. Study-wide points: Across the whole spike, CD4 TCRs peaked at regions 160-218 and 743-854.

As concerns this clone: Antigen unknown.

The protocol was immunoSEQ multiplex PCR, while the TCRdb copy is restricted to in-frame clones and leaves out a portion. The sample gives over 130,000 clones, 92% of which show up once; 4% is in the top ten. The CDR3 is made up of 10 amino acids. Per germline, CDR1 MNHEY and CDR2 SVGEGT. V lost 5 bases and J lost 5, with 1 base in between. The source material was peripheral blood, sampled 28 days after the second AZD1222 dose. The chain couples TRBV6-2 or TRBV6-3 to TRBJ2-1; no reliable D call. The receptor comes from an adult who received the AZD1222 COVID-19 vaccine. CDR3 residues: CASSNNEQFF. In DNA, the CDR3 is TGTGCCAGCAGTAACAATGAGCAGTTCTTC.